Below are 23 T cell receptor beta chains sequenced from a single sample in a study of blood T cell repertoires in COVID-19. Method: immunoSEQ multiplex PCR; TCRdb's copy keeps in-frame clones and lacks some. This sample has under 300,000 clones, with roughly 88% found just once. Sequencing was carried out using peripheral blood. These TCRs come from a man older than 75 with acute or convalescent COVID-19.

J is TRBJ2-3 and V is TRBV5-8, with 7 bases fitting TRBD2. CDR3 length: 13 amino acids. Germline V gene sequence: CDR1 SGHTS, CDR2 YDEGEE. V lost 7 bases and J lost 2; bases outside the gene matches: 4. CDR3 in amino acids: CASPGGPTDTQYF. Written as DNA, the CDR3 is TGTGCCAGCCCGGGGGGACCCACAGATACGCAGTATTTT.

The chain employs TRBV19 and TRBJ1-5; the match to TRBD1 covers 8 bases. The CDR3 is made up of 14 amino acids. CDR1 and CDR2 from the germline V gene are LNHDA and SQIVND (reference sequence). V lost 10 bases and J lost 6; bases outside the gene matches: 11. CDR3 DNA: TGTGCCACCCGCCCGACAGGGGCCAGTCAGCCCCAGCATTTT. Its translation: CATRPTGASQPQHF.

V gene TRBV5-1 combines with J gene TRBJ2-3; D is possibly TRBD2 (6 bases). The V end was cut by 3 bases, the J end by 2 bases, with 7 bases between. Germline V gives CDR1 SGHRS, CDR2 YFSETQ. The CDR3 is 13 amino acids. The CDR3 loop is CASSWTTTDTQYF. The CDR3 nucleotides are TGCGCCAGCAGCTGGACTACCACAGATACGCAGTATTTT. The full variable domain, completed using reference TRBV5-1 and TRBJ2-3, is KAGVTQTPRYLIKTRGQQVTLSCSPISGHRSVSWYQQTPGQGLQFLFEYFSETQRNKGNFPGRFSGRQFSNSRSEMNVSTLELGDSALYLCASSWTTTDTQYFGPGTRLTVL.

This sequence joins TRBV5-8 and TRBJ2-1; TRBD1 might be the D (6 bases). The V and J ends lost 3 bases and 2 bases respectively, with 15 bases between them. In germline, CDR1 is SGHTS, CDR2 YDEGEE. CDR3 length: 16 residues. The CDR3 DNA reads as TGTGCCAGCAGCTCCCCACGACAGGCCCCCTACAATGAGCAGTTCTTC. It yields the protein CASSSPRQAPYNEQFF. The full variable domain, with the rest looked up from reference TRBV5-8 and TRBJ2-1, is EAGVTQSPTHLIKTRGQQATLRCSPISGHTSVYWYQQALGLGLQFLLWYDEGEERNRGNFPPRFSGRQFPNYSSELNVNALELEDSALYLCASSSPRQAPYNEQFFGPGTRLTVL.

As DNA, the CDR3 is TGTGCCAGCAGCCAGCTGGACAGGGTGGGTTCACCCCTCCACTTT. Translated: CASSQLDRVGSPLHF. This rearrangement joins TRBV5-6 to TRBJ1-6, with 8 bases identical to TRBD1. Looked up from germline, CDR1 is SGHDT and CDR2 is YYEEEE. This CDR3 spans 15 amino acids. V gave up 4 bases and J gave up 9 bases; unmatched junction bases: 9.

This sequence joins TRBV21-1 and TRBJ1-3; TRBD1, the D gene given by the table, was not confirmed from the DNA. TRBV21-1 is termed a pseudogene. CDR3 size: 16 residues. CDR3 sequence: CASSKDTAKTGNTIYF. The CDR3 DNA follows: TGTGCCAGCAGCAAGGATACAGCCAAAACTGGAAACACCATATATTTT.

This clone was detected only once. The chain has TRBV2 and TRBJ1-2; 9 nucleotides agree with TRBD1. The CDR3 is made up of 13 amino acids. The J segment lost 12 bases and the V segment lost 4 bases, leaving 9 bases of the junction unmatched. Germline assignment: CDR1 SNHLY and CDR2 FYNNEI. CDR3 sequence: CASSGQGGAWHTF. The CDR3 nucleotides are TGTGCCAGCAGTGGACAGGGGGGTGCCTGGCACACCTTC. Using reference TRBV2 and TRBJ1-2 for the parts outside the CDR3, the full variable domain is EPEVTQTPSHQVTQMGQEVILRCVPISNHLYFYWYRQILGQKVEFLVSFYNNEISEKSEIFDDQFSVERPDGSNFTLKIRSTKLEDSAMYFCASSGQGGAWHTFGSGTRLTVV.

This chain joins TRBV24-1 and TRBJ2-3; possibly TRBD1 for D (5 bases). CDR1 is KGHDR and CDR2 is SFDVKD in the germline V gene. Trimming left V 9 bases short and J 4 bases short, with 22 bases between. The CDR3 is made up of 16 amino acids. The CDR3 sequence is CATCIGHLIGADTQYF. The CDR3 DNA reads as TGTGCCACCTGCATCGGACACCTGATCGGCGCAGATACGCAGTATTTT.

The CDR3 sequence: CASSWAAGEAFF. CDR3 nucleotides: TGTGCCAGCAGTTGGGCGGCGGGTGAAGCTTTCTTT. The V and J genes are TRBV28 and TRBJ1-1; D remains ambiguous. Germline V gene sequence: CDR1 MDHEN, CDR2 SYDVKM. This CDR3 has 12 amino acids. V shed 4 bases and J shed 7 bases, with 10 bases lying between them. Full variable domain (outside the CDR3, taken from reference TRBV28 and TRBJ1-1): DVKVTQSSRYLVKRTGEKVFLECVQDMDHENMFWYRQDPGLGLRLIYFSYDVKMKEKGDIPEGYSVSREKKERFSLILESASTNQTSMYLCASSWAAGEAFFGQGTRLTVV.

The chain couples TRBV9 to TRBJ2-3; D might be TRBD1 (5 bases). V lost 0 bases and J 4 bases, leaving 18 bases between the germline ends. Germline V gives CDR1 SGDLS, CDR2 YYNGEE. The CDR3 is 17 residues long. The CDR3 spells CASSVGKGHPASDTQYF. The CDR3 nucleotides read TGTGCCAGCAGCGTAGGAAAGGGGCACCCCGCCTCAGATACGCAGTATTTT. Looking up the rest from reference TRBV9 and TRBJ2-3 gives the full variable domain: DSGVTQTPKHLITATGQRVTLRCSPRSGDLSVYWYQQSLDQGLQFLIQYYNGEERAKGNILERFSAQQFPDLHSELNLSSLELGDSALYFCASSVGKGHPASDTQYFGPGTRLTVL.

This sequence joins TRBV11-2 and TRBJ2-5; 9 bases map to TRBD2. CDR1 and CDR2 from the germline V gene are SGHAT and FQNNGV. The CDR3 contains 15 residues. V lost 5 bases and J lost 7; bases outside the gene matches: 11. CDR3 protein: CASSLSSGGRGTQYF. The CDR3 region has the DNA TGTGCCAGCAGCCTTAGTAGCGGGGGCCGAGGGACCCAGTACTTC.

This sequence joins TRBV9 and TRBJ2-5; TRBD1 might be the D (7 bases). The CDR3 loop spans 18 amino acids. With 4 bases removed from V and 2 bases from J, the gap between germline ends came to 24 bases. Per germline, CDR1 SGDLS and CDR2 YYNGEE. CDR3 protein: CASSLRTGVAGLQETQYF. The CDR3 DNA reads TGTGCCAGCAGCCTCCGAACAGGGGTGGCGGGATTGCAAGAGACCCAGTACTTC.

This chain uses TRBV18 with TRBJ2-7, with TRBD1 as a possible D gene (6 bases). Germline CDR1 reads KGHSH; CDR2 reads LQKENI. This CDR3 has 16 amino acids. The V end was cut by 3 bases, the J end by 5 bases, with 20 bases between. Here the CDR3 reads CASSPREGGSNNEQYF. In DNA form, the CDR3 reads TGTGCCAGCTCACCCAGGGAAGGGGGTAGTAACAACGAGCAGTACTTC.

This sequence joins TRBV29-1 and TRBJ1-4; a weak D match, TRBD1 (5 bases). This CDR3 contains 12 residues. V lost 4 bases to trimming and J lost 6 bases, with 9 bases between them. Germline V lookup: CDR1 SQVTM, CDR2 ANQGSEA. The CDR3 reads CSVGGTDEKLFF. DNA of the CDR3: TGCAGCGTTGGGGGGACTGATGAAAAACTGTTTTTT.

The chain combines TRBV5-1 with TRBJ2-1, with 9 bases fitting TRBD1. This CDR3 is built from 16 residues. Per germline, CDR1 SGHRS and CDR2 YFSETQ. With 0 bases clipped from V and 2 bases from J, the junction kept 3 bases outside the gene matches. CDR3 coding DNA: TGCGCCAGCAGCTTGGACGGACAGGGGCCCTACAATGAGCAGTTCTTC. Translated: CASSLDGQGPYNEQFF.

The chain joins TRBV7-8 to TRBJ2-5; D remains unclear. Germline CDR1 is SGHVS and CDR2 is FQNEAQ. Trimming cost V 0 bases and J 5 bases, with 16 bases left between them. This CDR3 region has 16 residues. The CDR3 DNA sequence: TGTGCCAGCAGCTTAGCGCCAGTCGCGGCTTCTGAGACCCAGTACTTC. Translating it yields CASSLAPVAASETQYF.

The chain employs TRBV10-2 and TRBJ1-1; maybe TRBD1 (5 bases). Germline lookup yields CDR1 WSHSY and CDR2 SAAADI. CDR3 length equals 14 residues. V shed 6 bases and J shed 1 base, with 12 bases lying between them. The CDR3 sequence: CASSLLGGNTEAFF. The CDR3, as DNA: TGCGCCAGCAGCCTCCTGGGGGGGAACACTGAAGCTTTCTTT.

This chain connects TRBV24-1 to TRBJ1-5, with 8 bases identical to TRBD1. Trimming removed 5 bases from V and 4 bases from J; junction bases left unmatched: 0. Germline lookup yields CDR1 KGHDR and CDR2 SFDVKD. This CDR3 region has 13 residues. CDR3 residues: CATSGTGNQPQHF. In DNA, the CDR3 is TGTGCCACCAGTGGGACAGGGAATCAGCCCCAGCATTTT.

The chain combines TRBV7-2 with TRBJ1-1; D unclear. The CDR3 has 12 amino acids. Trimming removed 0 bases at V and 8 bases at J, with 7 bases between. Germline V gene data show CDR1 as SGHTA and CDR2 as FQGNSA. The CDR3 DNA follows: TGTGCCAGCAGCTTAGCGCGGCGGGAAGCTTTCTTT. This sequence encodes CASSLARREAFF. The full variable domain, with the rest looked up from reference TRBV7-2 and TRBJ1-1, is GAGVSQSPSNKVTEKGKDVELRCDPISGHTALYWYRQSLGQGLEFLIYFQGNSAPDKSGLPSDRFSAERTGGSVSTLTIQRTQQEDSAVYLCASSLARREAFFGQGTRLTVV.

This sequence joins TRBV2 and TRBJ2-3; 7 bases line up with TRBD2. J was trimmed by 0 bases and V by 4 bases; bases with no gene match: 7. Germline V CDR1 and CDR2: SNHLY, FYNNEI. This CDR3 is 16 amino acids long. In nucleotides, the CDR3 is TGTGCCAGCAGTGTCCAATCGCGGGGGAGCACAGATACGCAGTATTTT. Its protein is CASSVQSRGSTDTQYF.

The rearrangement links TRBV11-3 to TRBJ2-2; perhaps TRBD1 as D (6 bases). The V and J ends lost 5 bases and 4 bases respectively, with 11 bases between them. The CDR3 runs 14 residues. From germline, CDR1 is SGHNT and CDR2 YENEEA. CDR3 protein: CASSPRTATGELFF. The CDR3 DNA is TGTGCCAGCAGCCCTCGGACAGCCACCGGGGAGCTGTTTTTT.

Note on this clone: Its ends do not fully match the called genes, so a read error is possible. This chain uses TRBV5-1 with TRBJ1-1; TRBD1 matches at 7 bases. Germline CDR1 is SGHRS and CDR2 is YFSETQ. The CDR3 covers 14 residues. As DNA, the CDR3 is TGCGCCAGCAGCTTGGCAGGGGGGAACTCTGAAGCTTTCTTT. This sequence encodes CASSLAGGNSEAFF. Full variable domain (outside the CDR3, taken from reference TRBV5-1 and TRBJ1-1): KAGVTQTPRYLIKTRGQQVTLSCSPISGHRSVSWYQQTPGQGLQFLFEYFSETQRNKGNFPGRFSGRQFSNSRSEMNVSTLELGDSALYLCASSLAGGNSEAFFGQGTRLTVV.

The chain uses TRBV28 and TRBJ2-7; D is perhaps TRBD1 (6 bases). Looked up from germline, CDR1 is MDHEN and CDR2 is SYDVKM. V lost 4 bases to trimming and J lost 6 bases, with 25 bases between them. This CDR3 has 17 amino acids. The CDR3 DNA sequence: TGTGCCAGCAGTTCCACAGGGATCGGGGCTCAGGGCGGCGAGCAGTACTTC. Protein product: CASSSTGIGAQGGEQYF.